These 16 T cell receptor beta chains came from one sample sequenced in a study of T cells in Graves' hyperthyroidism and ophthalmopathy. Amplification of TCR beta CDR3 regions used RNA as the template. An initial round of RT-PCR targeting the TCR CDR3 relied on the HTBI primer set. TCRdb re-analysed the multiplex PCR reads in MiXCR, keeping a single row per CDR3 protein. The sample consists of almost 500,000 distinct CDR3 sequences, approximately 23% of them appearing once. The source material was blood. The origin of the receptors is a woman aged 65 to 85 with Graves' ophthalmopathy.

J is TRBJ2-7 and V is TRBV3-1, with TRBD2 matching 10 bases. The CDR3 has 15 residues. The junction had 6 bases not matched to a gene; V was cut back by 4 bases and J by 3 bases. Germline lookup yields CDR1 LGHDT and CDR2 YNNKEL (reference sequence). Here the CDR3 reads CASSRVAGGIYEQYF. The CDR3 nucleotides read TGTGCCAGCAGCCGAGTAGCGGGAGGTATCTACGAGCAGTACTTC.

On this clonotype itself: A read error is possible here, since a much larger clone lies one base away. The chain employs TRBV12-3 or TRBV12-4 and TRBJ2-1, with unresolved D. This CDR3 comprises 13 residues. V dropped 3 bases and J dropped 8 bases, with 11 bases sitting between them. The DNA for the CDR3 is TGTGCCAGCAGTTTCGGACCGAACGATGAGCAGTTCTTC. Residues: CASSFGPNDEQFF.

This clonotype was detected ten times or more. This chain joins TRBV2 and TRBJ1-2; D is uncertain. This CDR3 contains 12 residues. Trimming pared 6 bases from V and 2 bases from J, leaving 7 bases between. Germline V gene lookup returns CDR1 SNHLY and CDR2 FYNNEI. The CDR3 protein is CASSWENYGYTF. In DNA, the CDR3 is TGTGCCAGCAGCTGGGAAAACTATGGCTACACCTTC.

The DNA of the CDR3 is TGTGCCAGCGGAGGTGGGAGGTACGAGCAGTACTTC. Amino acids: CASGGGRYEQYF. The chain is built from TRBV28 and TRBJ2-7, with D possibly matching TRBD2 (6 bases). Trimming left V 8 bases short and J 4 bases short, with 12 bases between. The CDR3 totals 12 residues. Germline assignment: CDR1 MDHEN and CDR2 SYDVKM.

The CDR3 DNA follows: TGTGCCAGCAGCTTAGCCCTCCAGGGGGGAAACACCATATATTTT. This sequence encodes CASSLALQGGNTIYF. This rearrangement joins TRBV7-8 to TRBJ1-3; a weak D match, TRBD1 (6 bases). Looked up from germline, CDR1 is SGHVS and CDR2 is FQNEAQ. The CDR3 spans 15 residues. Trimming removed 0 bases at V and 4 bases at J, with 10 bases between. Looking up the rest from reference TRBV7-8 and TRBJ1-3 gives the full variable domain: GAGVSQSPRYKVAKRGQDVALRCDPISGHVSLFWYQQALGQGPEFLTYFQNEAQLDKSGLPSDRFFAERPEGSVSTLKIQRTQQEDSAVYLCASSLALQGGNTIYFGEGSWLTVV.

In this sample, this clonotype turned up many times. The chain couples TRBV11-2 to TRBJ2-2; no definite D call. Germline V lookup: CDR1 SGHAT, CDR2 FQNNGV. V lost 3 bases, J lost 1 base, and 9 bases lay in between. CDR3 size: 15 residues. The chain's CDR3 is CASSLNYQNTGELFF. The CDR3 DNA reads TGTGCCAGCAGCTTGAACTACCAGAACACCGGGGAGCTGTTTTTT.

This sequence joins TRBV4-1 and TRBJ2-7, with TRBD2 matching over 8 bases. This CDR3 is built from 15 residues. The germline V gene encodes CDR1 MGHRA and CDR2 YSYEKL. The J segment lost 3 bases and the V segment lost 3 bases, leaving 7 bases of the junction unmatched. The CDR3 coding sequence is TGCGCCAGCAGCCACCGAGGGGGACTAGTCTACGAGCAGTACTTC. Translated, it gives CASSHRGGLVYEQYF.

This chain joins TRBV10-2 and TRBJ2-5, with 7 bases that match TRBD2. The CDR3 has 14 amino acids. J was trimmed by 0 bases and V by 6 bases; bases with no gene match: 4. Germline V CDR1 and CDR2: WSHSY, SAAADI. The CDR3 bases are TGCGCCAGCAGACCGAGCGGGAACCAAGAGACCCAGTACTTC. It encodes CASRPSGNQETQYF.

This clonotype was counted only a few times. The gene calls are TRBV6-5 and TRBJ2-1, with 12 bases identical to TRBD2. Germline CDR1 reads MNHEY; CDR2 reads SVGAGI. After removal of 2 bases from V and 9 bases from J, the junction contained 11 bases not matched to a gene. The CDR3 is made up of 17 amino acids. The CDR3 loop is CASSYGTTSGRGLEQFF. The CDR3 nucleotides are TGTGCCAGCAGTTACGGAACGACTAGCGGGAGAGGTCTTGAGCAGTTCTTC.

This clonotype turned up a few times. The chain carries TRBV6-1 and TRBJ1-6; 7 bases map to TRBD1. This CDR3 contains 17 residues. From germline, CDR1 is MNHNS and CDR2 SASEGT. Trimming at V came to 5 bases and at J to 4 bases, leaving 11 bases not matched to a gene. DNA for the CDR3: TGTGCCAGCAGTCAGAGCTCCGGGACAGCGTATAATTCACCCCTCCACTTT. It encodes CASSQSSGTAYNSPLHF.

V is TRBV9 and J is TRBJ2-2; no firm D call. The CDR3 sequence is 12 residues long. Germline CDR1 SGDLS, CDR2 YYNGEE. V was clipped by 4 bases and J by 6 bases, with 7 bases between them. The CDR3 protein is CASSQIPGELFF. The CDR3, as DNA: TGTGCCAGCAGCCAAATCCCCGGGGAGCTGTTTTTT.

The J gene is TRBJ2-7, the V gene TRBV18; no definite D call. V was pared by 5 bases and J by 6 bases, with 14 bases between. The CDR3 covers 13 residues. Germline CDR1 reads KGHSH; CDR2 reads LQKENI. The CDR3, as DNA: TGTGCCAGCTCATCCAGGTTAGGGTCCGAGCAGTACTTC. This sequence encodes CASSSRLGSEQYF.

The rearrangement links TRBV20-1 to TRBJ1-5; the match to TRBD1 covers 7 bases. Trimming removed 5 bases from V and 3 bases from J; junction bases left unmatched: 7. CDR3 length equals 14 residues. Germline CDR1 and CDR2: DFQATT and SNEGSKA (reference sequence). CDR3: CSAGGGQYNQPQHF. Written as DNA, the CDR3 is TGCAGTGCTGGGGGGGGACAGTACAATCAGCCCCAGCATTTT.

The genes are TRBV18 and TRBJ1-4; D uncertain. This CDR3 has 13 amino acids. Trimming cost V 3 bases and J 7 bases, with 9 bases left between them. The germline V gene has CDR1 KGHSH and CDR2 LQKENI. CDR3 nucleotide sequence: TGTGCCAGCTCACCGAGTGGGGTTGAAAAACTGTTTTTT. As protein: CASSPSGVEKLFF. The full variable domain, rest sourced from reference TRBV18 and TRBJ1-4, is NAGVMQNPRHLVRRRGQEARLRCSPMKGHSHVYWYRQLPEEGLKFMVYLQKENIIDESGMPKERFSAEFPKEGPSILRIQQVVRGDSAAYFCASSPSGVEKLFFGSGTQLSVL.

V is TRBV7-6 and J is TRBJ2-3; 8 bases are shared with TRBD2. Looked up from germline, CDR1 is SGHVS and CDR2 is FNYEAQ. The CDR3 has 15 amino acids. Trimming cost V 1 base and J 5 bases; bases outside gene matches: 5. The DNA of the CDR3 is TGTGCCAGCAGCTTAGTTACGGGAGGGGTAGATACGCAGTATTTT. Amino acid sequence: CASSLVTGGVDTQYF.

This clonotype was observed a few times. CDR3 amino acids: CASSLGGLAGAGEQFF. The CDR3 nucleotides read TGTGCCAGCAGCTTAGGGGGACTAGCGGGAGCGGGTGAGCAGTTCTTC. The genes are TRBV7-2 and TRBJ2-1; TRBD2 agrees at 14 bases. The CDR3 contains 16 residues. Germline CDR1 reads SGHTA; CDR2 reads FQGNSA. The V gene end was trimmed by 1 base and the J gene end by 9 bases; junction bases not matched to a gene: 5.